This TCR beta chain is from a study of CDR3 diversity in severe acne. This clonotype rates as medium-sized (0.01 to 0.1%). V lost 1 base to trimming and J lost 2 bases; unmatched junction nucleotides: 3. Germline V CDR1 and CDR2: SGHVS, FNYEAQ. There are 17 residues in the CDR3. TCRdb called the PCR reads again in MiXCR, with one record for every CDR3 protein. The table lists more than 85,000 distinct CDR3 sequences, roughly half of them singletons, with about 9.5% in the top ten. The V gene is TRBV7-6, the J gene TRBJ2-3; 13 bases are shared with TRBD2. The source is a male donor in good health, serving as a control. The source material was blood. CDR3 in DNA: TGTGCCAGCAGCTTAGAGACTAGCGGGGGGTCCACAGATACGCAGTATTTT. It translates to CASSLETSGGSTDTQYF.